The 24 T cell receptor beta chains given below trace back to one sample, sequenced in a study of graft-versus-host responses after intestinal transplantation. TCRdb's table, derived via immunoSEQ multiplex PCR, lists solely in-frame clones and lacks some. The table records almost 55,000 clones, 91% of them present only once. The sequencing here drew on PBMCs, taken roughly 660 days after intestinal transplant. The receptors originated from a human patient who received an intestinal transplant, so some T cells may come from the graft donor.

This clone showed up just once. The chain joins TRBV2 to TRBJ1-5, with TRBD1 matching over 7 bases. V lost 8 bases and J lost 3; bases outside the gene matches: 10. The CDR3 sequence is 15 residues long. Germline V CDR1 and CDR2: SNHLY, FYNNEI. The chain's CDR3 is CASSPPGQINQPQHF. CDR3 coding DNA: TGTGCCAGCTCTCCTCCGGGACAGATCAATCAGCCCCAGCATTTT.

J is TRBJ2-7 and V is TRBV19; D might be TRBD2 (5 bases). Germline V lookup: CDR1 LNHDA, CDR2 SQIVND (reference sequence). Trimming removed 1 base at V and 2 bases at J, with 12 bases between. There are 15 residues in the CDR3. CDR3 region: CASSIARGGPYEQYF. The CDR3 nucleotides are TGTGCCAGTAGTATAGCCCGAGGAGGACCCTACGAGCAGTACTTC.

CDR3 protein: CASSYMGTVGTEAFF. The DNA for the CDR3 is TGTGCCAGCAGTTATATGGGGACTGTGGGAACTGAAGCTTTCTTT. V and J are TRBV6-5 and TRBJ1-1; TRBD1 might be the D (5 bases). The V end lost 3 bases, the J end lost 5 bases, and 16 bases lay between the germline ends. The V gene's germline CDR1 is MNHEY and CDR2 SVGAGI. The CDR3 extends over 15 amino acids.

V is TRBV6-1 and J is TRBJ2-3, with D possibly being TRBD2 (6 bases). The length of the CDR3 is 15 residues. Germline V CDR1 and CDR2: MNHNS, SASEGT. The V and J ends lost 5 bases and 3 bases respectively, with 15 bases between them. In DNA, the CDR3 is TGTGCCAGCAGTAGGCCTTCCGGAGGGACAGATACGCAGTATTTT. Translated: CASSRPSGGTDTQYF.

The CDR3 region has the DNA TGTGCCAGCTCACCGCAGGACCTCTATAATTCACCCCTCCACTTT. Translation: CASSPQDLYNSPLHF. The chain joins TRBV18 to TRBJ1-6; D gene uncertain. V lost 3 bases and J lost 3, with 9 bases in between. The CDR3 is 15 amino acids. The germline CDR1 and CDR2 sequences are KGHSH and LQKENI.

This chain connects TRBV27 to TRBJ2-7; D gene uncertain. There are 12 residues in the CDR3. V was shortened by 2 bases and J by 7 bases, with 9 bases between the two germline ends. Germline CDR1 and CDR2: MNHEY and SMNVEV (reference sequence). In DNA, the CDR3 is TGTGCCAGCAGTTTACCCGGCCCTGAGCAGTACTTC. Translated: CASSLPGPEQYF.

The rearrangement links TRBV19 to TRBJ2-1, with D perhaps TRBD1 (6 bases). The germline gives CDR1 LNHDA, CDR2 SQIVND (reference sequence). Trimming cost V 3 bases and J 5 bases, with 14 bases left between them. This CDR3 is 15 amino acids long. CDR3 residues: CASSIMGAGNNEQFF. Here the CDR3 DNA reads TGTGCCAGTAGTATCATGGGGGCCGGTAACAATGAGCAGTTCTTC.

The CDR3 loop reads CASSEAPLAGGSTDTQYF. The CDR3, as DNA: TGTGCCAGCAGTGAAGCCCCACTAGCGGGGGGTAGCACAGATACGCAGTATTTT. The gene calls are TRBV6-1 and TRBJ2-3; 12 bases map to TRBD2. CDR1 is MNHNS, CDR2 SASEGT, per germline. V lost 0 bases to trimming and J lost 0 bases; unmatched junction nucleotides: 4. This CDR3 has 18 residues.

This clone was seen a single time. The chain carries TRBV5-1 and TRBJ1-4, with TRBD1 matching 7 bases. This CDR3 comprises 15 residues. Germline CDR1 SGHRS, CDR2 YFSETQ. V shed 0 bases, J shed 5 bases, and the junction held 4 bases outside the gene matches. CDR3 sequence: CASSLEGQKNEKLFF. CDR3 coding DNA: TGCGCCAGCAGCTTGGAGGGACAGAAAAATGAAAAACTGTTTTTT.

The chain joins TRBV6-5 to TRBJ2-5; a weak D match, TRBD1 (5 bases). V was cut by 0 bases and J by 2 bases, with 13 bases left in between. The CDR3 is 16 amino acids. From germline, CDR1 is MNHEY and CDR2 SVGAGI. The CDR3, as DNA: TGTGCCAGCAGTTACTCGAGTATTCCAGGGCAAGAGACCCAGTACTTC. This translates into CASSYSSIPGQETQYF.

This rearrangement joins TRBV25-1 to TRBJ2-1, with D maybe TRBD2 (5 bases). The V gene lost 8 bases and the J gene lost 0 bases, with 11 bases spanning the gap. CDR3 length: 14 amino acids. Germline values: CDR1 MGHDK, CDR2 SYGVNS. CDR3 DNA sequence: TGTGCCAGCCCCCCACGGGGCTCCTACAATGAGCAGTTCTTC. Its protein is CASPPRGSYNEQFF.

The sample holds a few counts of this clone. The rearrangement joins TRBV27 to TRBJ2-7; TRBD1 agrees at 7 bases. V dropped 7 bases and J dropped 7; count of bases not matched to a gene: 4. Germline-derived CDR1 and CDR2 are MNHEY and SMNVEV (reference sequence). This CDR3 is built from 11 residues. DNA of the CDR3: TGTGCCAGCATACAGGGGTATGAGCAGTACTTC. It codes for CASIQGYEQYF.

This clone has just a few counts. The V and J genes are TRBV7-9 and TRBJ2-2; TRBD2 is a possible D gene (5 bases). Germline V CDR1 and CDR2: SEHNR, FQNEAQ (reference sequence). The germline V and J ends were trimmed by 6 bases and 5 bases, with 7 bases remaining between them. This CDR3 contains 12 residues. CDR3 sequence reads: CASSWETGELFF. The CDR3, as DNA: TGTGCCAGCAGTTGGGAGACCGGGGAGCTGTTTTTT.

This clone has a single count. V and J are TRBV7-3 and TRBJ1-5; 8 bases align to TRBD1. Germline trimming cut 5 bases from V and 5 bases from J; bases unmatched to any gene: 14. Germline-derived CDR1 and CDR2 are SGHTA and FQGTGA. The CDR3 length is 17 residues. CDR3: CASSPPGTGTSDQPQHF. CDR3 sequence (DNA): TGTGCCAGCAGCCCACCCGGGACAGGTACTTCGGATCAGCCCCAGCATTTT.

This chain's CDR3 is CASTRLADEQFF. In nucleotides, the CDR3 is TGTGCCAGCACCCGACTAGCAGATGAGCAGTTCTTC. The gene calls are TRBV2 and TRBJ2-1; 7 bases match TRBD2. Trimming at V came to 7 bases and at J to 8 bases, leaving 5 bases not matched to a gene. CDR1 is SNHLY and CDR2 is FYNNEI in the germline V gene. The CDR3 is 12 amino acids. Full variable domain (rest looked up from reference TRBV2 and TRBJ2-1): EPEVTQTPSHQVTQMGQEVILRCVPISNHLYFYWYRQILGQKVEFLVSFYNNEISEKSEIFDDQFSVERPDGSNFTLKIRSTKLEDSAMYFCASTRLADEQFFGPGTRLTVL.

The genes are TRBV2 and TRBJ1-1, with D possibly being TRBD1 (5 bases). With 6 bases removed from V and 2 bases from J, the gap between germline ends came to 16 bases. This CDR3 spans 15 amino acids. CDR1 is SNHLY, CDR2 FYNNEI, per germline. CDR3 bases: TGTGCCAGCAGGATAGAACAGGTCGGTAACACTGAAGCTTTCTTT. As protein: CASRIEQVGNTEAFF.

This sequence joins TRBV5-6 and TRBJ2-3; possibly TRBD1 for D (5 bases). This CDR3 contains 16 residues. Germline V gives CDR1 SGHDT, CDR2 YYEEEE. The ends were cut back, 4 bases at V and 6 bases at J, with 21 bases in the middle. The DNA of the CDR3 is TGTGCCAGCAGCCCCCTGACAGTCATCTCACAGGATACGCAGTATTTT. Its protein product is CASSPLTVISQDTQYF.

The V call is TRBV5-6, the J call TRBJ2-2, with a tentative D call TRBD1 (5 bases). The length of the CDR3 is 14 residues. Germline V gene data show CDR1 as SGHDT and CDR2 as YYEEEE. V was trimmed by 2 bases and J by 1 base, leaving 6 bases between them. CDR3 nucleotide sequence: TGTGCCAGCAGCTTAGGACAGAACACCGGGGAGCTGTTTTTT. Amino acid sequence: CASSLGQNTGELFF.

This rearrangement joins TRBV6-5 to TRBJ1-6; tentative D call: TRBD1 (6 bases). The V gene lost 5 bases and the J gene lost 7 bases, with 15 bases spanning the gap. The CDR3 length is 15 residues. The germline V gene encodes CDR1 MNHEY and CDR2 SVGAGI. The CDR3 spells CASSIRTAENSPLHF. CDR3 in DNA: TGTGCCAGCAGTATTAGGACAGCCGAGAATTCACCCCTCCACTTT.

CDR3 coding DNA: TGCGCCAGCAGCCGGGAAACTAACACTGAAGCTTTCTTT. Translation gives CASSRETNTEAFF. V gene TRBV5-1 combines with J gene TRBJ1-1, with no clear D. With 4 bases removed from V and 2 bases from J, the gap between germline ends came to 9 bases. The CDR3 length is 13 residues. Germline V gene data show CDR1 as SGHRS and CDR2 as YFSETQ.

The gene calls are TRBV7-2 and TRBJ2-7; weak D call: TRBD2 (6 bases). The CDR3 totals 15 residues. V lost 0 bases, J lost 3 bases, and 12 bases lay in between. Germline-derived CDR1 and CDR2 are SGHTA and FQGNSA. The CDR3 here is CASSLAGSVNYEQYF. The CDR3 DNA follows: TGTGCCAGCAGCTTAGCCGGGAGCGTCAACTACGAGCAGTACTTC.

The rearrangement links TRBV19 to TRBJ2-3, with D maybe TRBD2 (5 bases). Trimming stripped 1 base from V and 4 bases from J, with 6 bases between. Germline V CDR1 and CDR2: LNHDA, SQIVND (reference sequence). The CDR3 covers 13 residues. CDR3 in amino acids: CASSIAAADTQYF. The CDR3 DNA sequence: TGTGCCAGTAGTATAGCAGCGGCAGATACGCAGTATTTT.

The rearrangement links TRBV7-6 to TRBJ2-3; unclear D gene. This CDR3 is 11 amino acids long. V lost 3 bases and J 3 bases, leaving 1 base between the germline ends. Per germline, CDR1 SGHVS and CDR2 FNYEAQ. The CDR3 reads CASSLTDTQYF. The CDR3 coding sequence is TGTGCCAGCAGCTTGACAGATACGCAGTATTTT.

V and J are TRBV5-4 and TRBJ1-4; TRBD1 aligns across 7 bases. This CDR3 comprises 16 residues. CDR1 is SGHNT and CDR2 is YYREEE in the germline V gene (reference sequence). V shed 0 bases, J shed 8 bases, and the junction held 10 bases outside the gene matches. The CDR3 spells CASSLGMAGGSEKLFF. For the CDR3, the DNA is TGTGCCAGCAGCTTGGGAATGGCAGGGGGGTCCGAAAAACTGTTTTTT.